The rows below give T cell receptor beta chains drawn from one sample of a study of cytomegalovirus exposure and HLA in healthy donors. The repertoire was sequenced with immunoSEQ multiplex PCR; TCRdb's copy has only in-frame clones and lacks some. The repertoire holds around 180,000 clones, with around 75% as singletons. The sample was PBMCs. The receptors come from a woman aged 45-60 years in good health and CMV-seronegative. Both conserved end residues are part of each CDR3. The D gene is left open where the match is weak. The size entry is marked missing in some rows and otherwise reads once, few, many or a size class.

d_call	j_call	v_call	clone_size	cdr3_aa	cdr3_nt
TRBD2	TRBJ2-7	TRBV5-1	once	CASRLAGGSALREQYF	TGCGCCAGCAGGCTAGCGGGAGGGTCGGCCCTGAGGGAGCAGTACTTC
.	TRBJ2-7	TRBV4-1	.	CASSQVLRDTEQYF	TGCGCCAGCAGCCAAGTCCTCCGGGACACCGAGCAGTACTTC
.	TRBJ1-4	TRBV27	.	CASSPYGQPPNEKLFF	TGTGCCAGCAGTCCGTATGGACAGCCCCCGAATGAAAAACTGTTTTTT
TRBD1	TRBJ2-7	TRBV27	.	CASSSWTGDYEQYF	TGTGCCAGCAGTTCATGGACAGGGGACTACGAGCAGTACTTC
.	TRBJ1-2	TRBV5-4	.	CASSSGPGGNYGYTF	TGTGCCAGCAGCTCGGGACCCGGAGGGAACTATGGCTACACCTTC
.	TRBJ2-5	TRBV7-2	.	CASSFERQETQYF	TGTGCCAGCAGCTTTGAGCGGCAAGAGACCCAGTACTTC
.	TRBJ2-3	TRBV5-6	few	CASSFGTDTQYF	TGTGCCAGCAGCTTCGGCACAGATACGCAGTATTTT
TRBD1	TRBJ2-7	TRBV4-3	.	CASSQTDRAGREQYF	TGCGCCAGCAGCCAAACGGACAGGGCCGGACGCGAGCAGTACTTC
.	TRBJ1-6	TRBV25-1	.	CASSDPTTGNSPLHF	TGTGCCAGCAGTGACCCGACGACGGGGAATTCACCCCTCCACTTT
.	TRBJ2-7	TRBV9	.	CASSLGLQGAYEQYF	TGTGCCAGCAGCCTAGGGCTACAAGGGGCCTACGAGCAGTACTTC
.	TRBJ1-5	TRBV2	.	CASSQAPRNQPQHF	TGTGCCAGCAGTCAGGCACCCAGGAATCAGCCCCAGCATTTT
.	TRBJ2-7	TRBV28	.	CASSLGGAPSYEQYF	TGTGCCAGCAGTTTAGGGGGGGCACCTAGCTACGAGCAGTACTTC
.	TRBJ2-3	TRBV7-6	few	CASSLFQGGSDTQYF	TGTGCCAGCAGCTTATTCCAGGGGGGATCAGATACGCAGTATTTT
.	TRBJ2-1	TRBV10-3	.	CAISDQGGGRRINEQFF	TGTGCCATCAGTGATCAGGGAGGCGGCAGGAGAATCAATGAGCAGTTCTTC
.	TRBJ1-2	TRBV28	.	CASSLPGYGYTF	TGTGCCAGCAGTTTGCCGGGGTATGGCTACACCTTC
.	TRBJ1-3	TRBV4-3	.	CASSQVDSVISGNTIYF	TGCGCCAGCAGCCAAGTCGACTCTGTGATTTCTGGAAACACCATATATTTT
.	TRBJ2-5	TRBV29-1	.	CSVGAPSGWETQYF	TGCAGCGTCGGAGCTCCATCGGGTTGGGAGACCCAGTACTTC
.	TRBJ1-5	TRBV12-5	.	CASGSQGLSNQPQHF	TGTGCTAGTGGTTCTCAGGGGTTGAGCAATCAGCCCCAGCATTTT
.	TRBJ2-5	TRBV6-6	.	CASSYSAGSETQYF	TGTGCCAGCAGTTACTCAGCAGGGTCAGAGACCCAGTACTTC
.	TRBJ2-3	TRBV5-4	.	CASSLGEGADTQYF	TGTGCCAGCAGCTTGGGGGAAGGGGCCGATACGCAGTATTTT
TRBD2	TRBJ2-1	TRBV7-2	.	CASSTGLGNKFF	TGTGCCAGCAGCACGGGACTAGGGAATAAGTTCTTC
TRBD2	TRBJ2-7	TRBV5-6	few	CASSLAASGHYEQYF	TGTGCCAGCAGCTTGGCCGCTAGCGGCCACTACGAGCAGTACTTC
.	TRBJ2-5	TRBV7-9	.	CASSPGTLEQETQYF	TGTGCCAGCAGCCCCGGGACTTTGGAGCAAGAGACCCAGTACTTC
.	TRBJ2-1	TRBV4-1	few	CASSQSGVSGNEQFF	TGCGCCAGCAGCCAATCAGGGGTGTCCGGGAATGAGCAGTTCTTC
TRBD2	TRBJ2-1	TRBV13	.	CASSRGGGRAFTYNEQFF	TGTGCCAGCAGCCGCGGGGGCGGGAGGGCCTTTACCTACAATGAGCAGTTCTTC
.	TRBJ1-1	TRBV7-9	few	CSSSSPRRQTGHWNTEAFF	TGTTCCAGCAGCTCACCGCGGCGTCAAACAGGGCACTGGAACACTGAAGCTTTCTTT
TRBD2	TRBJ2-5	TRBV7-2	.	CASIEKRLAGGETQYF	TGTGCCAGCATCGAAAAAAGACTAGCGGGGGGGGAGACCCAGTACTTC
TRBD1	TRBJ1-5	TRBV2	.	CASSHQAGTVSNQPQHF	TGTGCCAGCAGTCACCAAGCCGGGACAGTTAGCAATCAGCCCCAGCATTTT
TRBD1	TRBJ2-1	TRBV11-3	.	CASSPRTGASLNEQFF	TGTGCCAGCAGCCCACGGACAGGGGCTAGTCTAAATGAGCAGTTCTTC
.	TRBJ2-7	TRBV7-9	.	CASSLARAGVDEQYF	TGTGCCAGCAGCTTAGCGCGGGCAGGGGTGGACGAGCAGTACTTC
.	TRBJ1-2	TRBV28	once	CASITSGSRGYTF	TGTGCCAGCATCACCTCGGGTTCGCGTGGCTACACCTTC
.	TRBJ2-7	TRBV19	few	CASSILQGYEQYF	TGTGCCAGTAGTATACTTCAGGGTTACGAGCAGTACTTC
TRBD2	TRBJ2-1	TRBV7-3	.	CASSLWAGGLDEQFF	TGTGCCAGCAGCTTATGGGCGGGGGGGCTCGATGAGCAGTTCTTC
.	TRBJ1-2	TRBV20-1	.	CSVGTPGGYTF	TGCAGTGTTGGGACTCCGGGGGGCTACACCTTC
.	TRBJ1-2	TRBV9	.	CASSAGLYGSYTF	TGTGCCAGCAGCGCCGGACTATATGGAAGCTACACCTTC
.	TRBJ1-6	TRBV27	.	CASSSGSSPLHF	TGTGCCAGCAGTTCGGGGTCTTCACCCCTCCACTTT
TRBD1	TRBJ1-2	TRBV4-3	.	CASSPGQRMKSISYGYTF	TGCGCCAGCAGCCCGGGACAGCGTATGAAGTCCATTAGCTATGGCTACACCTTC
TRBD1	TRBJ2-2	TRBV18	.	CASSSLPGQANTGELFF	TGTGCCAGCTCATCACTTCCGGGACAGGCGAACACCGGGGAGCTGTTTTTT
.	TRBJ2-6	TRBV13	.	CASSLVRAGANVLTF	TGTGCCAGCAGCTTAGTGCGGGCTGGGGCCAACGTCCTGACTTTC
TRBD1	TRBJ1-1	TRBV6-5	.	CASKPGQTNTEAFF	TGTGCCAGCAAACCGGGACAGACGAACACTGAAGCTTTCTTT
.	TRBJ2-1	TRBV29-1	.	CSVEQVYNEQFF	TGCAGCGTTGAACAGGTATACAATGAGCAGTTCTTC
.	TRBJ2-7	TRBV7-6	.	CASSHGTHREEQYF	TGTGCCAGCAGCCACGGGACTCACCGGGAGGAGCAGTACTTC
.	TRBJ1-2	TRBV12-5	.	CASGLLQGTYGYTF	TGTGCTAGTGGTTTGCTCCAGGGGACCTATGGCTACACCTTC
.	TRBJ1-1	TRBV4-3	.	CASSLGDRRERAFF	TGCGCCAGCAGCCTCGGTGATCGGAGAGAAAGAGCTTTCTTT
TRBD1	TRBJ1-1	TRBV18	.	CASSPPTGSVNTEAFF	TGTGCCAGCTCACCACCGACAGGGTCGGTGAACACTGAAGCTTTCTTT